Listed below are T cell receptor beta chains from one sample, sequenced in a study of Graves' ophthalmopathy and Graves' hyperthyroidism. TCRdb used MiXCR to reprocess the multiplex PCR reads, holding one entry per CDR3 protein. The sample contains 200,000 to 250,000 distinct CDR3 sequences, around 50% of which appear only once. Sequences were obtained from peripheral blood. The source of these receptors is an adult man with Graves' ophthalmopathy. CDR3s include the opening cysteine and the closing phenylalanine or tryptophan.

V: TRBV6-1
J: TRBJ1-2
CDR3: CASSESGGFYGYTF

V: TRBV24-1
J: TRBJ2-7
CDR3: CATSDPRGDRGSYEQYF

V: TRBV19
J: TRBJ2-7
CDR3: CASSMGSNSHGQYF

V: TRBV2
J: TRBJ1-4
CDR3: CASSSGTDAYYEKLFF

V: TRBV10-3
J: TRBJ2-5
CDR3: CAISGGTGGEETQYF

V: TRBV10-3
J: TRBJ2-7
CDR3: CAISESYSKSSYEQYF

V: TRBV5-1
J: -
CDR3: CASSLEAGEGWGEQFF

V: TRBV2
J: TRBJ2-2
CDR3: CASSPLAQNTGELFF

V: TRBV10-1
J: TRBJ2-7
CDR3: CASSVTRKTYEQYF

V: TRBV5-1
J: TRBJ1-6
CDR3: CASSFSRGGVNSPLHF

V: TRBV9
J: TRBJ1-2
CDR3: CASSARQGRYTF

V: TRBV7-2
J: TRBJ1-1
CDR3: CASSQDSGVTEAFF

V: TRBV30
J: TRBJ1-1
CDR3: CAWSVQGTPFF

V: TRBV5-5
J: TRBJ2-5
CDR3: CASSLDSPGRTQYF

V: TRBV11-2
J: TRBJ2-7
CDR3: CASSLGRDRWTYEQYF

V: TRBV30
J: TRBJ1-2
CDR3: CAWSPQGALGYTF

V: TRBV10-3
J: TRBJ2-6
CDR3: CAISQPGANVLTF

V: TRBV12-3/TRBV12-4
J: TRBJ1-1
CDR3: CASRKEVGNTEAFF

V: TRBV9
J: TRBJ2-2
CDR3: CASSPDRGSHGELFF

V: TRBV29-1
J: TRBJ2-7
CDR3: CSVEDPAGSYEQYF

V: TRBV15
J: TRBJ2-1
CDR3: CATSSGHSYNEQFF

V: TRBV15
J: TRBJ1-2
CDR3: CASRPTGTDYGYTF

V: TRBV28
J: TRBJ2-5
CDR3: CASSLTRDRLQAGRETQYF

V: TRBV7-9
J: TRBJ1-2
CDR3: CASSSGQGGSLNYGYTF

V: TRBV5-4
J: TRBJ2-7
CDR3: CASSLLTEPYEQYF

V: TRBV2
J: TRBJ1-5
CDR3: CASSERPGQGAYQPQHF

V: TRBV7-2
J: TRBJ1-4
CDR3: CASSLGGQWDEKLFF

V: TRBV2
J: TRBJ1-3
CDR3: CASGAGLGGNTIYF

V: TRBV7-9
J: TRBJ2-7
CDR3: CASSLWPQGAYEQYF

V: TRBV24-1
J: TRBJ2-2
CDR3: CATSDPGQGANTGGLFF

V: TRBV12-3/TRBV12-4
J: TRBJ2-7
CDR3: CASSPWSNEQYF

V: TRBV20-1
J: TRBJ2-5
CDR3: CSAPVTGRETQYF

V: TRBV6-5
J: TRBJ1-6
CDR3: CASKGGRSPLHF

V: TRBV6-6
J: TRBJ1-1
CDR3: CASSTGTADTEAFF

V: TRBV15
J: TRBJ2-2
CDR3: CATSANQGFANTGELFF

V: TRBV29-1
J: TRBJ1-1
CDR3: CSVETQGGTEAFF

V: TRBV6-5
J: TRBJ1-6
CDR3: CASSYSGQGGNSPLHF

V: TRBV12-3/TRBV12-4
J: TRBJ1-4
CDR3: CASILGQGSEKLFF

V: TRBV7-6
J: TRBJ2-1
CDR3: CASSLKEGGQNEQFF

V: TRBV5-8
J: TRBJ1-2
CDR3: CASSLDPKANYGYTF

V: TRBV7-2
J: TRBJ1-2
CDR3: CASSLTGEGDYGYTF

V: TRBV29-1
J: TRBJ2-7
CDR3: CSVLAGPFYEQYF

V: TRBV4-1
J: TRBJ2-7
CDR3: CASRGLERREQYF